Here is one T cell receptor (beta chain) with its context. The germline CDR1 and CDR2 sequences are SEHNR and FQNEAQ (reference sequence). Trimming left V 3 bases short and J 8 bases short, with 8 bases between. The CDR3 has 12 amino acids. This entry belongs to a study of OX40 agonist ivuxolimab in advanced cancers. Across the whole study: Dose-escalation patients were diagnosed with hepatocellular carcinoma, melanoma, renal cell cancer or head and neck cancer.

The assay was immunoSEQ multiplex PCR, and TCRdb's table has in-frame clones only and misses some. The sample gives roughly 25,000 clones, about three quarters of which show up once; roughly 18% is in the top ten. The receptor was derived from an adult with an advanced solid tumor such as melanoma, head and neck, liver or kidney cancer. The material sequenced was CD4+ or CD8+ T cells sorted from blood, taken in a trial of the OX40 agonist ivuxolimab. This rearrangement joins TRBV7-9 to TRBJ2-1, with D possibly being TRBD2 (5 bases). CDR3 DNA: TGTGCCAGCAGCTTGCTCGGGGATGAGCAGTTCTTC. Encoded protein: CASSLLGDEQFF.